Sequencing of this T cell receptor (beta chain) was carried out in a study of blood T cell repertoires in COVID-19. Overall study: Spain, Italy and the United States supplied samples that represented acute and convalescent COVID-19. From T cells, B-cell-depleted T cells, or PBMCs came the material, which was cDNA or gDNA.

As processed by the authors: Estimated nucleated cell counts came from reference gene primer amplification. TCRdb keeps only in-frame clones here, not all; method: immunoSEQ multiplex PCR. The D gene and trimming were derived from the DNA, and the V and J assignments and clone size from that table. This table holds about 80,000 clones, approximately 90% found once. The CDR3 is made up of 14 amino acids. V lost 3 bases, J lost 7 bases, and 13 bases lay in between. Germline CDR1 MNHEY, CDR2 SMNVEV (reference sequence). Source material: peripheral blood. The source is an elderly woman with active or convalescent COVID-19. V and J are TRBV27 and TRBJ2-1; tentatively, D is TRBD1 (6 bases). In DNA form, the CDR3 reads TGTGCCAGCAGTTTGAGGACAGATTATAATGAGCAGTTCTTC. It codes for CASSLRTDYNEQFF.